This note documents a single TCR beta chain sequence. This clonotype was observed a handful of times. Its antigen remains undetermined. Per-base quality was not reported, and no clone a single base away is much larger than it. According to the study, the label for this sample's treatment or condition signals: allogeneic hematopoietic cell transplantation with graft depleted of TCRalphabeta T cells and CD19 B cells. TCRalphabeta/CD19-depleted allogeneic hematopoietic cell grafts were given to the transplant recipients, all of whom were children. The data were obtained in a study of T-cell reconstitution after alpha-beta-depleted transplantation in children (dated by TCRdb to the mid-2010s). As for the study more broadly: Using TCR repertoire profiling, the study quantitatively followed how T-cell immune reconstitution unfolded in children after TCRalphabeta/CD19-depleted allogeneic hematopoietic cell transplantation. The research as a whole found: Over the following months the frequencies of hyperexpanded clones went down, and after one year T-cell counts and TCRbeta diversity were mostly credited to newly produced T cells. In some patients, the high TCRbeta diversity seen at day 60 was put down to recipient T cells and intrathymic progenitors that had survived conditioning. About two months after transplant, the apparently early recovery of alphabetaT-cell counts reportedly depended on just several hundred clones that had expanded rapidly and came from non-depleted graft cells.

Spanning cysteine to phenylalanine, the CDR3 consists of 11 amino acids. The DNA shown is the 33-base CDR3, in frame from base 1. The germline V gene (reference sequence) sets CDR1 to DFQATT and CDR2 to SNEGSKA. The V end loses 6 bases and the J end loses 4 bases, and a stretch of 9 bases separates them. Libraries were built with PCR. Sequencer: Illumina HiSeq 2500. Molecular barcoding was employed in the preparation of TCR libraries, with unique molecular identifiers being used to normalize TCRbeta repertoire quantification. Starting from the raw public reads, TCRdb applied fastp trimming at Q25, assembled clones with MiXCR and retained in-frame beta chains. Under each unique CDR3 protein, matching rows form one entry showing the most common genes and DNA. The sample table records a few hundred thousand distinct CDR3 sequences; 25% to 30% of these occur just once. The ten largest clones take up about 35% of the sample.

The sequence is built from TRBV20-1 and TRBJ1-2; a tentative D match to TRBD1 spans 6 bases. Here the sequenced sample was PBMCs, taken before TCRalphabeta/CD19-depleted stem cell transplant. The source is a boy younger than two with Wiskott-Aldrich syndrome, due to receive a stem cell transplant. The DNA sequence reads TGCAGTGCCCAGGGGTTCTATGGCTACACCTTC. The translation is CSAQGFYGYTF.